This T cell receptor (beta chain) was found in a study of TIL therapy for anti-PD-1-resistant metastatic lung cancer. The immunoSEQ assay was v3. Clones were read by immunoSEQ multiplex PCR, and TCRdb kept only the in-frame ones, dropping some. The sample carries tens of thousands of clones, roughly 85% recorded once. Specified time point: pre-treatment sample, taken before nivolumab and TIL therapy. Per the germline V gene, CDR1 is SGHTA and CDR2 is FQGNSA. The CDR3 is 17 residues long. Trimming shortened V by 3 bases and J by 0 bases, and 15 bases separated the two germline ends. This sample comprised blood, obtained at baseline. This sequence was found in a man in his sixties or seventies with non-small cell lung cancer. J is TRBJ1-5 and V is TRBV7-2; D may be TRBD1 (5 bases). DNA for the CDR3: TGTGCCAGCAGCTTGAGGGGATCGGGTTATAGCAATCAGCCCCAGCATTTT. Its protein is CASSLRGSGYSNQPQHF.